The 18 T cell receptor beta chains below were found in one sample sequenced in a study of human T cells and chemical hapten exposure. Time point defined: pre-sensitization, week 0. The treatment was: therapeutic diphenylcyclopropenone sensitization with weekly scalp DPC. From the RACE reads, TCRdb called clonotypes with MiXCR, one entry per CDR3 protein. This sample has around 380,000 distinct CDR3 sequences, with approximately 5.8% found just once. This sample comprised whole blood, obtained in connection with sensitization to the hapten diphenylcyclopropenone (DPC). The origin of the receptors is a woman aged 18-30 years with alopecia areata. Some clones in this sample may be carry-over from other donors' samples.

The DNA of the CDR3 is TGTGCCAGCAGCTCCCATCCCGGGAACACTGAAGCTTTCTTT. Protein product: CASSSHPGNTEAFF. The chain combines TRBV5-4 with TRBJ1-1; D remains unclear. The V gene's germline CDR1 is SGHNT and CDR2 YYREEE (reference sequence). There are 14 residues in the CDR3. The V gene lost 3 bases and the J gene lost 1 base, with 10 bases spanning the gap.

The genes are TRBV2 and TRBJ1-2; 8 bases are a match to TRBD1. Germline values: CDR1 SNHLY, CDR2 FYNNEI. J was trimmed by 8 bases and V by 8 bases; bases with no gene match: 7. The CDR3 covers 12 residues. CDR3 sequence reads: CASEWTGQGYTF. The CDR3 DNA follows: TGTGCCAGCGAGTGGACAGGGCAGGGCTACACCTTC. Based on the CDR3 plus reference TRBV2 and TRBJ1-2, the full variable domain is EPEVTQTPSHQVTQMGQEVILRCVPISNHLYFYWYRQILGQKVEFLVSFYNNEISEKSEIFDDQFSVERPDGSNFTLKIRSTKLEDSAMYFCASEWTGQGYTFGSGTRLTVV.

The sample holds many counts of this clonotype. This rearrangement joins TRBV28 to TRBJ2-7; D perhaps matches TRBD1 (5 bases). The germline CDR1 and CDR2 sequences are MDHEN and SYDVKM. The CDR3 is made up of 14 amino acids. Trimming pared 7 bases from V and 7 bases from J, leaving 20 bases between. The CDR3 DNA reads TGTGCCAGCACTCCCGGGCAGGGAATATGGGAGCAGTACTTC. Translation: CASTPGQGIWEQYF.

This clonotype has only a few counts. The chain employs TRBV6-5 and TRBJ2-3, with TRBD2 matching over 9 bases. The V gene's germline CDR1 is MNHEY and CDR2 SVGAGI. V trimming: 5 bases; J trimming: 5 bases; junction bases outside the gene matches: 5. CDR3 length: 14 amino acids. CDR3 DNA: TGTGCCAGCAGTCAGGGACTAGCAAGAGATACGCAGTATTTT. Translated, it gives CASSQGLARDTQYF.

CDR3 in DNA: TGTGCCAGCAGCCCGGGCTCCGATAGCAATCAGCCCCAGCATTTT. Its protein is CASSPGSDSNQPQHF. The genes are TRBV5-5 and TRBJ1-5; D is unresolved. V lost 4 bases, J lost 0 bases, and 11 bases lay in between. There are 15 residues in the CDR3. Germline CDR1 is SGHKS and CDR2 is YYEKEE (reference sequence).

In regard to this clonotype: A much bigger clone sits one base away, suggesting this may be a read error. The rearrangement joins TRBV19 to TRBJ2-7; TRBD1 aligns across 10 bases. The germline V gene has CDR1 LNHDA and CDR2 SQIVND (reference sequence). The ends lost 10 bases at V and 2 bases at J; junction bases unmatched: 8. The CDR3 is made up of 14 amino acids. CDR3 sequence: CANTDRGPTYEQYF. The CDR3 nucleotides read TGTGCCAATACAGACAGGGGGCCTACCTACGAGCAGTACTTC.

This clonotype was found a few times. The chain combines TRBV29-1 with TRBJ2-5, with 11 bases lining up with TRBD2. In germline, CDR1 is SQVTM, CDR2 ANQGSEA. CDR3 length: 14 amino acids. Trimming took 4 bases from V and 2 from J; bases not matched to a gene: 3. This chain's CDR3 is CSVGLAGSQETQYF. DNA for the CDR3: TGCAGCGTTGGACTAGCGGGGTCTCAAGAGACCCAGTACTTC.

This clonotype was found many times. The chain couples TRBV12-3 or TRBV12-4 to TRBJ2-1; TRBD2 agrees at 7 bases. Unmatched junction bases numbered 0, after V lost 2 bases and J lost 5 bases. The CDR3 is 13 residues long. In DNA, the CDR3 is TGTGCCAGCAGTTTACGGGGGGACAATGAGCAGTTCTTC. Translation: CASSLRGDNEQFF.

This clonotype has a handful of counts. The rearrangement uses TRBV6-2 or TRBV6-3 and TRBJ2-1, with 11 bases that match TRBD2. CDR3 size: 17 residues. Germline loops: CDR1 MNHEY, CDR2 SVGEGT. Trimming cost V 6 bases and J 0 bases; bases outside gene matches: 7. The chain's CDR3 is CASSRRLAGFSYNEQFF. Written as DNA, the CDR3 is TGTGCCAGCAGCCGGAGACTAGCGGGGTTCTCCTACAATGAGCAGTTCTTC.

A few counts support this clonotype. The genes are TRBV6-2 or TRBV6-3 and TRBJ1-1; D unresolved. The CDR3 has 13 residues. Germline lookup yields CDR1 MNHEY and CDR2 SVGEGT. Deletions cut 8 bases from V and 0 bases from J, with 10 bases between. CDR3 sequence (DNA): TGTGCCAGCCACATTCGAGTGAACACTGAAGCTTTCTTT. Its translation: CASHIRVNTEAFF.

This clonotype was seen ten or more times. V gene TRBV11-2 combines with J gene TRBJ2-1; 11 nucleotides align to TRBD2. CDR1 and CDR2 (germline): SGHAT, FQNNGV. CDR3 length: 15 amino acids. V was pared by 4 bases and J by 4 bases, with 3 bases of the junction left unmatched. The CDR3 is CASSSGTSGYNEQFF. CDR3 DNA sequence: TGTGCCAGCAGCTCCGGGACTAGCGGTTACAATGAGCAGTTCTTC.

This clonotype was detected a few times. The rearrangement links TRBV5-1 to TRBJ1-2; D is undetermined. The CDR3 runs to 13 residues. Germline CDR1 is SGHRS and CDR2 is YFSETQ. Deletions cut 0 bases from V and 7 bases from J, with 10 bases between. Written as DNA, the CDR3 is TGCGCCAGCAGCTTGGCCCTGACGTTTGGCTACACCTTC. The encoded protein is CASSLALTFGYTF.

This clonotype was detected only a few times. V gene TRBV4-2 combines with J gene TRBJ1-6; D is possibly TRBD1 (6 bases). V dropped 5 bases and J dropped 10 bases, with 15 bases sitting between them. Looked up from germline, CDR1 is LGHNA and CDR2 is YNFKEQ. This CDR3 comprises 14 residues. The CDR3 loop reads CASSREGVESPLHF. The DNA of the CDR3 is TGTGCCAGCAGCAGGGAGGGGGTGGAATCACCCCTCCACTTT.

This clonotype was seen repeatedly, ten times or more. This chain connects TRBV25-1 to TRBJ2-7; D is unclear. This CDR3 region has 15 residues. The germline V and J ends were trimmed by 1 base and 4 bases, with 14 bases remaining between them. CDR1 MGHDK and CDR2 SYGVNS come from the germline V gene. In DNA, the CDR3 is TGTGCCAGCAGTGAATCGGTATCCGTCCGGTACGAGCAGTACTTC. Residues: CASSESVSVRYEQYF.

The table lists this clonotype with many counts. The V gene is TRBV15, the J gene TRBJ2-3; possible D gene TRBD1, 6 bases. V was shortened by 8 bases and J by 2 bases, with 14 bases between the two germline ends. This CDR3 region has 14 residues. CDR1 is LNHNV, CDR2 YYDKDF, per germline (reference sequence). In nucleotides, the CDR3 is TGTGCCACCGCCCGGGACACACACACAGATACGCAGTATTTT. Amino acid sequence: CATARDTHTDTQYF.

This clonotype was picked up a small number of times. CDR3 amino acids: CASSLTAGSTEAFF. In nucleotides, the CDR3 is TGTGCCAGCAGTTTAACAGCAGGGAGCACTGAAGCTTTCTTT. This sequence joins TRBV27 and TRBJ1-1; tentative D call: TRBD1 (5 bases). Trimming pared 2 bases from V and 4 bases from J, leaving 11 bases between. CDR3 size: 14 residues. CDR1 MNHEY and CDR2 SMNVEV come from the germline V gene (reference sequence).

This clonotype showed up just a few times. The chain joins TRBV7-9 to TRBJ2-5, with D perhaps TRBD1 (6 bases). Germline V CDR1 and CDR2: SEHNR, FQNEAQ (reference sequence). There are 14 residues in the CDR3. Trimming stripped 4 bases from V and 3 bases from J, with 12 bases between. The CDR3 reads CASSYTAGEETQYF. The CDR3 region has the DNA TGTGCCAGCAGCTATACGGCAGGGGAAGAGACCCAGTACTTC.

This clonotype was recorded a few times. The CDR3 DNA sequence: TGTGCCAGCAGTCCCGCCCGCTCCTATAATTCACCCCTCCACTTT. Its translation is CASSPARSYNSPLHF. The V call is TRBV6-1, the J call TRBJ1-6; D is undetermined. The germline V gene encodes CDR1 MNHNS and CDR2 SASEGT. The CDR3 runs to 15 residues. The V end lost 5 bases, the J end lost 0 bases, and 8 bases lay between the germline ends.